This note documents a single TCR beta chain sequence. Its antigen remains unknown. Version v3.0 of the immunoSEQ assay ran at survey level. Sequenced by immunoSEQ multiplex PCR; TCRdb stores in-frame clones only, minus some. The sample includes some 28,000 clones, 95% of them seen just once. The sample originates from a study of long-term antiretroviral therapy in people with HIV. Whole-study results and caveats: Whichever time point was examined, clones expanded before ART dominated the repertoire. Blood was collected between the mid-2000s and the late 2010s, possibly under older ART regimens.

Two or more post-ART PBMC samples, plus at least one pre-ART sample, were available for each donor. With 3 bases removed from V and 6 bases from J, the gap between germline ends came to 13 bases. Looked up from germline, CDR1 is SGDLS and CDR2 is YYNGEE. CDR3 length: 13 amino acids. V usage is TRBV9 and J usage is TRBJ2-7; D may be TRBD2 (6 bases). This specimen was unsorted PBMCs, taken 5.3 years after starting antiretroviral therapy. The clonotype was recovered from a man aged 45-65 years with HIV. The CDR3 DNA reads TGTGCCAGCAGCGAGGAGGGTTCCGGCGAGCAGTACTTC. Translated, it gives CASSEEGSGEQYF.